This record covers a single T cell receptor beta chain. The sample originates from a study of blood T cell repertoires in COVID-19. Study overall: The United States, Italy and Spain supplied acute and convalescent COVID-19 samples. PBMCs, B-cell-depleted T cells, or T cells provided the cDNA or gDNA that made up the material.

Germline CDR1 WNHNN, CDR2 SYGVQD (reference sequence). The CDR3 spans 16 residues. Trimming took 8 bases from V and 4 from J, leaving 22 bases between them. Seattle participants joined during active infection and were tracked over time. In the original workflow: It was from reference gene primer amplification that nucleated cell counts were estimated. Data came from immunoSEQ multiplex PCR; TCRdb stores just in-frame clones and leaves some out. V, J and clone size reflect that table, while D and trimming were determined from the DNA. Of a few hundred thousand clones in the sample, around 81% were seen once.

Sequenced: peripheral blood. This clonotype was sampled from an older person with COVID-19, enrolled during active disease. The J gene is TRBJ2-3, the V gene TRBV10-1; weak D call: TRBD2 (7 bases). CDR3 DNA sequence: TGCGCCAGCTTGGATAAGGGGGGGGGCAGCGCAGATACGCAGTATTTT. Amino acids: CASLDKGGGSADTQYF.